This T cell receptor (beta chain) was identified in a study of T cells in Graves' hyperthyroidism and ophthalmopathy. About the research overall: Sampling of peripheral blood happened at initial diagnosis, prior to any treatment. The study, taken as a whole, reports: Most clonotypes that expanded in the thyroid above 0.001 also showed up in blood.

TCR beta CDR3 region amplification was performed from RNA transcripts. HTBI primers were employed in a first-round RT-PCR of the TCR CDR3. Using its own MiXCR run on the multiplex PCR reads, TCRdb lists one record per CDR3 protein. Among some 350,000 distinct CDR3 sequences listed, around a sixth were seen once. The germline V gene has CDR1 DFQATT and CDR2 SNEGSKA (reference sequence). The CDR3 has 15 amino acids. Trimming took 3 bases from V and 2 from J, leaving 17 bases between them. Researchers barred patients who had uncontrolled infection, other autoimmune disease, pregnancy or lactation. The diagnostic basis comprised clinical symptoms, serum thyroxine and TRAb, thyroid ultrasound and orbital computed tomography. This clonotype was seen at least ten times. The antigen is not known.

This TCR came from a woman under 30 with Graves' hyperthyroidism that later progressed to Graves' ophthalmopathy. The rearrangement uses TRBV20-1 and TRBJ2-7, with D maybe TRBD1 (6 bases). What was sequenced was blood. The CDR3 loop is CSASLSSGTTYEQYF. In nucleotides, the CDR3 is TGCAGTGCTAGCCTCTCCTCCGGGACAACCTACGAGCAGTACTTC.